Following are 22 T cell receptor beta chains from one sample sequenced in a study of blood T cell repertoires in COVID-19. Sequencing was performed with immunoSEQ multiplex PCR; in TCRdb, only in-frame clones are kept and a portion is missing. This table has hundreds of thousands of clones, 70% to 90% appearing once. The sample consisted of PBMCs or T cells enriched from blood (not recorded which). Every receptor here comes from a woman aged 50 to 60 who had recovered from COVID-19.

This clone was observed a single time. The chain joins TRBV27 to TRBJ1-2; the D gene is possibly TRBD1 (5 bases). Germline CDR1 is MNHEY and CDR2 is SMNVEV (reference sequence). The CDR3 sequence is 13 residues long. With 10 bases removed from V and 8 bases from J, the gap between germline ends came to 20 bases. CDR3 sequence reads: CATRLTVEDGYTF. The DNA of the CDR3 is TGTGCCACCCGCCTGACAGTGGAAGACGGCTACACCTTC.

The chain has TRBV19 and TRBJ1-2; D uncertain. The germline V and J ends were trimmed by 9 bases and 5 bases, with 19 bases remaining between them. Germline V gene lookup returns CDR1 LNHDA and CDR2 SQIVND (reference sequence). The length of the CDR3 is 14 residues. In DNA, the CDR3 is TGTGCCAGCGCGGATGGAAGGGAGTTATATGGCTACACCTTC. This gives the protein CASADGRELYGYTF.

The DNA for the CDR3 is TGTGCCAGCAGCTTATTGACCCGGGACGAGCAGTACTTC. Translation gives CASSLLTRDEQYF. The rearrangement uses TRBV7-9 and TRBJ2-7; D is undetermined. Trimming took off 2 bases at V and 5 bases at J, with 10 bases between the two ends. The CDR3 loop spans 13 amino acids. CDR1 is SEHNR and CDR2 is FQNEAQ in the germline V gene (reference sequence).

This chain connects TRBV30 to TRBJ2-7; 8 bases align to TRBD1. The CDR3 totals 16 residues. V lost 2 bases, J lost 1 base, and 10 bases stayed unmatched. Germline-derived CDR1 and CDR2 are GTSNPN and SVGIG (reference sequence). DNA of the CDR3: TGTGCCTGGAGTAGGATGGGACAGGACGTATCCTACGAGCAGTACTTC. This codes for CAWSRMGQDVSYEQYF.

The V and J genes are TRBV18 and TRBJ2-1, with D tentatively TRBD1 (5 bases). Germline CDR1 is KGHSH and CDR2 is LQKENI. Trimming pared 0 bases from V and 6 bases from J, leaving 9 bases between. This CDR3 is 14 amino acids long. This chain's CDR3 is CASSPPPQGNEQFF. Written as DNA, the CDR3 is TGTGCCAGCTCACCACCCCCCCAGGGCAATGAGCAGTTCTTC.

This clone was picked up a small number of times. The CDR3: CASSQDPVGTGSEQYF. CDR3 nucleotides: TGTGCCAGCAGCCAAGATCCGGTAGGGACAGGAAGCGAGCAGTACTTC. The V gene is TRBV4-2, the J gene TRBJ2-7, with 8 bases that match TRBD1. This CDR3 spans 16 amino acids. Unmatched junction bases numbered 10, after V lost 0 bases and J lost 6 bases. Germline V CDR1 and CDR2: LGHNA, YNFKEQ.

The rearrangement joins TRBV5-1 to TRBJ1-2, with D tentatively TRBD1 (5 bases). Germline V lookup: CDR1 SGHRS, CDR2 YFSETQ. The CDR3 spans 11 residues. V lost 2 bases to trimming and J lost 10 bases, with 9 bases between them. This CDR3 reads CASSLLGDYTF. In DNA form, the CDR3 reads TGCGCCAGCAGCTTATTAGGGGACTACACCTTC.

The CDR3 sequence is CASSLGIADTDTQYF. As DNA, the CDR3 is TGTGCCAGCAGCTTAGGGATAGCGGACACAGATACGCAGTATTTT. This sequence joins TRBV7-2 and TRBJ2-3; possible D gene TRBD2, 6 bases. Trimming took 1 base from V and 2 from J, leaving 10 bases between them. Germline CDR1 SGHTA, CDR2 FQGNSA. This CDR3 contains 15 residues. Full variable domain (outside the CDR3, taken from reference TRBV7-2 and TRBJ2-3): GAGVSQSPSNKVTEKGKDVELRCDPISGHTALYWYRQSLGQGLEFLIYFQGNSAPDKSGLPSDRFSAERTGGSVSTLTIQRTQQEDSAVYLCASSLGIADTDTQYFGPGTRLTVL.

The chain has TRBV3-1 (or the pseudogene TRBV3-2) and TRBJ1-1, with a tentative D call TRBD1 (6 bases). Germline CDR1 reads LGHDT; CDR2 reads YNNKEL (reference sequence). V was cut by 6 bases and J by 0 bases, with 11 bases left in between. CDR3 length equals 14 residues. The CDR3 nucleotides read TGTGCCAGCAGGGCCCAGGGGCTGAACACTGAAGCTTTCTTT. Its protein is CASRAQGLNTEAFF.

The CDR3, as DNA: TGTGCCAGCAGCTTGGGCTCAGAATACACAGATACGCAGTATTTT. It is translated as CASSLGSEYTDTQYF. V and J are TRBV5-5 and TRBJ2-3; D not resolved. The V gene's germline CDR1 is SGHKS and CDR2 YYEKEE (reference sequence). The CDR3 totals 15 residues. V was pared by 0 bases and J by 2 bases, with 10 bases between.

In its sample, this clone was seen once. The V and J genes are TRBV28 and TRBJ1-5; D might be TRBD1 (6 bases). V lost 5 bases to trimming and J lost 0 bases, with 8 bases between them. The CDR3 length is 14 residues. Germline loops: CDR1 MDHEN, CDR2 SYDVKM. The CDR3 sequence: CASSRGGSNQPQHF. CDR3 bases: TGTGCCAGCAGTAGGGGGGGTAGCAATCAGCCCCAGCATTTT.

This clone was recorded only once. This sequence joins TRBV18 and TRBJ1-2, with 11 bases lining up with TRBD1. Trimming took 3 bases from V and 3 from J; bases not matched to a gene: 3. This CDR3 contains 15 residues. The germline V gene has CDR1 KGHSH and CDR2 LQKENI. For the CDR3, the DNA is TGTGCCAGCTCACCTTGGACAGGGGGCGACTATGGCTACACCTTC. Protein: CASSPWTGGDYGYTF.

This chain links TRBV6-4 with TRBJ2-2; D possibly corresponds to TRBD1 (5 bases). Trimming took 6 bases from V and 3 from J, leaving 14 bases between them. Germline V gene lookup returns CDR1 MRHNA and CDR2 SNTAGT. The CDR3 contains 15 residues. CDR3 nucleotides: TGTGCCAGCAGCAGGGAATTCACGGACACCGGGGAGCTGTTTTTT. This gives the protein CASSREFTDTGELFF.

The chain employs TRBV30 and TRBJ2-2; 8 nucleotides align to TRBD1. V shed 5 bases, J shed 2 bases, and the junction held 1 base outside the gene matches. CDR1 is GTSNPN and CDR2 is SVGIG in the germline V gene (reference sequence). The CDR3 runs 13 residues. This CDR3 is CAWDRGNTGELFF. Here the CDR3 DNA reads TGTGCCTGGGACAGGGGAAACACCGGGGAGCTGTTTTTT.

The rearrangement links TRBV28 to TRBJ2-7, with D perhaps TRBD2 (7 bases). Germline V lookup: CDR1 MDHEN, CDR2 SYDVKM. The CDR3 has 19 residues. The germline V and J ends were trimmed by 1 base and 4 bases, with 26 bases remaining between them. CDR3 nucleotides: TGTGCCAGCAGTTTATTGGGGGGCGGGGTAAGCGGGACGGGGTACGAGCAGTACTTC. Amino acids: CASSLLGGGVSGTGYEQYF.

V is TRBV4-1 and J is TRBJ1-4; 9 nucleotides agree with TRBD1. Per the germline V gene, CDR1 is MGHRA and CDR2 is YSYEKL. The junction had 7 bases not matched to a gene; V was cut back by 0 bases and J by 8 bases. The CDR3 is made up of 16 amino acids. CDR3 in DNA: TGCGCCAGCAGCCAAGATAGAGGACAGGGGCAGGAAAAACTGTTTTTT. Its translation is CASSQDRGQGQEKLFF.

The CDR3 region is CASRTGKKGITEAFF. DNA for the CDR3: TGTGCCAGCAGGACAGGGAAAAAGGGAATCACTGAAGCTTTCTTT. This chain uses TRBV6-5 with TRBJ1-1, with 7 bases identical to TRBD1. The junction had 11 bases not matched to a gene; V was cut back by 6 bases and J by 4 bases. The CDR3 loop spans 15 amino acids. Germline assignment: CDR1 MNHEY and CDR2 SVGAGI.

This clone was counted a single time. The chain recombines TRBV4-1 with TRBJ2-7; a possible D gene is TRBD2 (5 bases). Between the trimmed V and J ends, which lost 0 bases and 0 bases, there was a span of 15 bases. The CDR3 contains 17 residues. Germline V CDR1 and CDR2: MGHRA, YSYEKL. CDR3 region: CASSQEFRAGSSYEQYF. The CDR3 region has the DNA TGCGCCAGCAGCCAAGAGTTCCGAGCTGGGAGCTCCTACGAGCAGTACTTC.

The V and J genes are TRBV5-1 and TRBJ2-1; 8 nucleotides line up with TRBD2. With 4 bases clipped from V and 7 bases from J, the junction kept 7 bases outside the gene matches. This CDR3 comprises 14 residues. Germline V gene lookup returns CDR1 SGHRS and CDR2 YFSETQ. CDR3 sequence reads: CASSPGGPGNEQFF. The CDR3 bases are TGCGCCAGCAGCCCGGGAGGGCCCGGGAATGAGCAGTTCTTC. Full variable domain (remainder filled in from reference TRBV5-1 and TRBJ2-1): KAGVTQTPRYLIKTRGQQVTLSCSPISGHRSVSWYQQTPGQGLQFLFEYFSETQRNKGNFPGRFSGRQFSNSRSEMNVSTLELGDSALYLCASSPGGPGNEQFFGPGTRLTVL.

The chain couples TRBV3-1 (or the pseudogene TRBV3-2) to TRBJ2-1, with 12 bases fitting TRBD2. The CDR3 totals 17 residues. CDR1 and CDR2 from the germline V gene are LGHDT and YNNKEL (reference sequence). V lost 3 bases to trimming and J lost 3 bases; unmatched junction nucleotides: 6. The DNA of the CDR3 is TGTGCCAGCAGCCACAGGACTAGCGGGATAATCTACAATGAGCAGTTCTTC. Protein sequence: CASSHRTSGIIYNEQFF.

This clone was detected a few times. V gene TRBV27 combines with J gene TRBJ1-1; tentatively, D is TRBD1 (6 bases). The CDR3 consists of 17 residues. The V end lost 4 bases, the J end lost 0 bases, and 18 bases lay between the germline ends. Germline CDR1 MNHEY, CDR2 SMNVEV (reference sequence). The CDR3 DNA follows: TGTGCCAGCAGTTACAGACATCCCCAGGGGATGAACACTGAAGCTTTCTTT. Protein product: CASSYRHPQGMNTEAFF.

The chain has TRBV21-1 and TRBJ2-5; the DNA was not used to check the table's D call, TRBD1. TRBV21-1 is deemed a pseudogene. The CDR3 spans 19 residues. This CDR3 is CASSKCRKWAEGCQETQYF. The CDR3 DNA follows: TGTGCCAGCAGCAAATGTCGGAAATGGGCAGAAGGTTGCCAAGAGACCCAGTACTTC.